The 14 T cell receptor beta chains presented below share a single source sample, sequenced in a study of blood T cell repertoires in COVID-19. Assay used: immunoSEQ multiplex PCR; TCRdb lists only in-frame clones, some missing. In the table there are more than 85,000 clones, 85% to 90% of which are singletons. The specimen was peripheral blood. All receptors come from a human donor in a cohort sampled during active COVID-19.

The J gene is TRBJ2-1, the V gene TRBV20-1, with 8 bases fitting TRBD2. There are 15 residues in the CDR3. The V and J ends lost 3 bases and 7 bases, in that order; junction bases with no gene match: 11. Germline CDR1 reads DFQATT; CDR2 reads SNEGSKA (reference sequence). CDR3: CSASKSSGGGNEQFF. The CDR3 coding sequence is TGCAGTGCTAGTAAGTCGAGCGGGGGTGGAAATGAGCAGTTCTTC.

This sequence joins TRBV9 and TRBJ2-3; 10 bases are a match to TRBD2. J was trimmed by 0 bases and V by 5 bases; bases with no gene match: 6. The CDR3 consists of 16 residues. Germline CDR1 is SGDLS and CDR2 is YYNGEE. The CDR3 sequence is CASSATSGSSTDTQYF. The CDR3 DNA reads as TGTGCCAGCAGTGCGACTAGCGGGTCTAGCACAGATACGCAGTATTTT.

The chain combines TRBV24-1 with TRBJ2-1; 8 bases align to TRBD1. V was clipped by 6 bases and J by 3 bases; unmatched bases: 9. Germline CDR1 KGHDR, CDR2 SFDVKD. The CDR3 runs 16 residues. In nucleotides, the CDR3 is TGTGCCACCAGTTCTCCCTCAGGGGGCGACTACAATGAGCAGTTCTTC. Its protein product is CATSSPSGGDYNEQFF.

V gene TRBV28 combines with J gene TRBJ2-7; TRBD2 matches 12 bases. This CDR3 comprises 16 residues. The J segment lost 4 bases and the V segment lost 2 bases, leaving 6 bases of the junction unmatched. Per the germline V gene, CDR1 is MDHEN and CDR2 is SYDVKM. The DNA of the CDR3 is TGTGCCAGCAGTTTACCCCGCCTAGCGGGAGGGTACGAGCAGTACTTC. Protein product: CASSLPRLAGGYEQYF. The full variable domain, rest sourced from reference TRBV28 and TRBJ2-7, is DVKVTQSSRYLVKRTGEKVFLECVQDMDHENMFWYRQDPGLGLRLIYFSYDVKMKEKGDIPEGYSVSREKKERFSLILESASTNQTSMYLCASSLPRLAGGYEQYFGPGTRLTVT.

The rearrangement links TRBV11-3 to TRBJ1-4, with a possible D match to TRBD1 (6 bases). The length of the CDR3 is 15 residues. CDR1 SGHNT and CDR2 YENEEA come from the germline V gene. V lost 3 bases to trimming and J lost 5 bases, with 13 bases between them. The CDR3 DNA is TGTGCCAGCAGCTTTGGGACACAGGAAAATGAAAAACTGTTTTTT. Amino acid sequence: CASSFGTQENEKLFF. Supplemented by reference TRBV11-3 and TRBJ1-4, the full variable domain reads EAGVVQSPRYKIIEKKQPVAFWCNPISGHNTLYWYLQNLGQGPELLIRYENEEAVDDSQLPKDRFSAERLKGVDSTLKIQPAELGDSAVYLCASSFGTQENEKLFFGSGTQLSVL.

The sample holds a few counts of this clone. The chain couples TRBV18 to TRBJ1-5, with D perhaps TRBD1 (5 bases). Germline CDR1 reads KGHSH; CDR2 reads LQKENI. The CDR3 covers 15 residues. Trimming removed 0 bases at V and 2 bases at J, with 8 bases between. Here the CDR3 DNA reads TGTGCCAGCTCACCACCGGGCAGGGGCAATCAGCCCCAGCATTTT. Its translation is CASSPPGRGNQPQHF.

This chain links TRBV28 with TRBJ2-1; 7 bases match TRBD2. The V segment lost 6 bases and the J segment 0 bases; nucleotides outside the gene matches: 8. Germline V gene lookup returns CDR1 MDHEN and CDR2 SYDVKM. The CDR3 loop spans 16 amino acids. CDR3 sequence: CASSLAGRRSYNEQFF. The CDR3 DNA sequence: TGTGCCAGCAGCTTAGCGGGCAGGCGCTCCTACAATGAGCAGTTCTTC.

This clone showed up just once. V gene TRBV24-1 combines with J gene TRBJ2-3; 8 positions match TRBD1. With V trimmed by 5 bases and J by 3 bases, 3 bases remained unmatched. The CDR3 covers 14 residues. Looked up from germline, CDR1 is KGHDR and CDR2 is SFDVKD. The CDR3 DNA reads TGTGCCACCAGTGCTGACAGGGGAACAGATACGCAGTATTTT. This gives the protein CATSADRGTDTQYF.

The chain links TRBV6-4 to TRBJ1-1; 8 bases are shared with TRBD1. The CDR3 loop spans 15 amino acids. Germline loops: CDR1 MRHNA, CDR2 SNTAGT. Trimming at V came to 6 bases and at J to 5 bases, leaving 11 bases not matched to a gene. Here the CDR3 reads CASRKQGASWTEAFF. The DNA of the CDR3 is TGTGCCAGCAGAAAGCAGGGGGCATCGTGGACTGAAGCTTTCTTT.

The rearrangement joins TRBV6-2 or TRBV6-3 to TRBJ1-5, with D perhaps matching TRBD1 (5 bases). V lost 4 bases to trimming and J lost 6 bases, with 13 bases between them. CDR3 length: 14 residues. Germline loops: CDR1 MNHEY, CDR2 SVGEGT. In nucleotides, the CDR3 is TGTGCCAGCAGTTTGACCCAGGGCGCTCAGCCCCAGCATTTT. Encoded protein: CASSLTQGAQPQHF.

The rearrangement joins TRBV5-6 to TRBJ1-3; the D gene is possibly TRBD1 (5 bases). This CDR3 region has 17 residues. Trimming stripped 4 bases from V and 4 bases from J, with 21 bases between. The germline V gene encodes CDR1 SGHDT and CDR2 YYEEEE. The CDR3: CASSDGWEGVRGNTIYF. The CDR3 bases are TGTGCCAGCAGCGATGGTTGGGAAGGGGTGAGAGGAAACACCATATATTTT.

On this clone itself: The sample carries other DNA sequences with the same CDR3. The rearrangement joins TRBV7-8 to TRBJ2-5, with TRBD1 matching over 7 bases. CDR1 SGHVS and CDR2 FQNEAQ come from the germline V gene. Trimming removed 1 base from V and 5 bases from J; junction bases left unmatched: 1. CDR3 length: 13 amino acids. Here the CDR3 DNA reads TGTGCCAGCAGCTTAGACAGGGGCGAGACCCAGTACTTC. It is translated as CASSLDRGETQYF.

This clone was counted a single time. This chain connects TRBV7-2 to TRBJ1-1; maybe TRBD1 (5 bases). The V end was cut by 3 bases, the J end by 4 bases, with 12 bases between. Germline CDR1 is SGHTA and CDR2 is FQGNSA. The CDR3 has 14 amino acids. This CDR3 reads CASSFRQGITEAFF. CDR3 nucleotide sequence: TGTGCCAGCAGCTTCCGTCAGGGCATCACTGAAGCTTTCTTT.

The rearrangement joins TRBV16 to TRBJ1-5, with TRBD1 as a possible D gene (5 bases). The V end lost 6 bases, the J end lost 0 bases, and 18 bases lay between the germline ends. Looked up from germline, CDR1 is KGHSY and CDR2 is FQNENV. The CDR3 extends over 17 amino acids. The DNA for the CDR3 is TGTGCCAGCAGAAAACACGGGGGGGGTGTTAGCAATCAGCCCCAGCATTTT. Protein: CASRKHGGGVSNQPQHF.